This TCR beta chain was observed in a study of chemoradiotherapy in HPV16-positive cancers. CDR1 is SGHAT and CDR2 is FQDESV in the germline V gene (reference sequence). The CDR3 covers 15 residues. With V trimmed by 7 bases and J by 5 bases, 11 bases remained unmatched. Libraries were prepared by immunoSEQ multiplex PCR; TCRdb keeps only in-frame clonotypes and omits some of them. The data contain under 7,000 clones, roughly 71% of them singletons. The TCR originated in a human donor with HPV-associated anogenital cancer. The V call is TRBV11-1, the J call TRBJ2-5, with TRBD2 matching over 9 bases. The sample in question was tumor tissue, obtained from a patient who underwent chemoradiotherapy. The CDR3 spells CASTPVGLALETQYF. Written as DNA, the CDR3 is TGTGCCAGCACCCCAGTGGGACTAGCTTTGGAGACCCAGTACTTC. Drawing the rest from reference TRBV11-1 and TRBJ2-5, the complete variable domain is EAEVAQSPRYKITEKSQAVAFWCDPISGHATLYWYRQILGQGPELLVQFQDESVVDDSQLPKDRFSAERLKGVDSTLKIQPAELGDSAMYLCASTPVGLALETQYFGPGTRLLVL.